This T cell receptor beta chain was sequenced during a study of T cell clones after liver transplantation. Using immunoSEQ multiplex PCR, the repertoire was profiled, and TCRdb retains in-frame clones only, with some absent. In the table there are about 80,000 clones, 82% of which are singletons. CDR3 length equals 17 residues. The V gene's germline CDR1 is SGHTA and CDR2 FQGNSA. Trimming pared 5 bases from V and 0 bases from J, leaving 17 bases between. The specimen comprised CD4+ T cells from blood, sampled 46 months after liver transplant. The sequence derives from a human patient who received a liver transplant. A share of the T cells may be of graft donor origin. This chain links TRBV7-2 with TRBJ1-3; possibly TRBD1 for D (6 bases). The CDR3 reads CASSLLPGTLSGNTIYF. Here the CDR3 DNA reads TGTGCCAGCAGCCTTCTTCCCGGGACACTCTCTGGAAACACCATATATTTT.